This TCR beta chain was sequenced during a study of beta chain features in type 1 diabetes. Overall study results and limits: Any role of HLA type in TCRB rearrangement remained unresolved here.

A word on this clone: Its antigen is unknown.

TCRB transcripts that were expressed got sequenced, as all of the isolated RNA had been reverse transcribed. Here immunoSEQ multiplex PCR was the method, and the copy in TCRdb shows in-frame clones only, minus some. The table lists under 95,000 clones, roughly 34% of them singletons, with 0.35% to 0.45% in the top ten. The CDR3 contains 15 residues. Germline V lookup: CDR1 MNHNY, CDR2 SVGAGI (reference sequence). Trimming removed 2 bases at V and 3 bases at J, with 14 bases between. V is TRBV6-6 and J is TRBJ2-7, with D possibly being TRBD1 (5 bases). Sequenced sample: stem cell memory CD4+ T cells from blood. The TCR comes from a woman younger than 35 in good health. This CDR3 is CASSYDRVQDYEQYF. CDR3 nucleotide sequence: TGTGCCAGCAGTTACGACCGTGTACAGGACTACGAGCAGTACTTC.